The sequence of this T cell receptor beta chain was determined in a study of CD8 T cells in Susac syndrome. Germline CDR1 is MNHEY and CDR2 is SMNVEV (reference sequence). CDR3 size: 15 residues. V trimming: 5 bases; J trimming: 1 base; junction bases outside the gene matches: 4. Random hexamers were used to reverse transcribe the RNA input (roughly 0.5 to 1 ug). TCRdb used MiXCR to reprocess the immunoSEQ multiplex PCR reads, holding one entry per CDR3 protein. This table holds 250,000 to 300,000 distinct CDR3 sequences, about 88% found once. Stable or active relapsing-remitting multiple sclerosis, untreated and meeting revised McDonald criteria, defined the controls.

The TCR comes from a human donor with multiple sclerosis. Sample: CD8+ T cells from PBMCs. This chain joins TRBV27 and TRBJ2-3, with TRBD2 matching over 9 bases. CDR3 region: CASSVPSGGTDTQYF. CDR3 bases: TGTGCCAGCAGTGTCCCTAGCGGGGGCACAGATACGCAGTATTTT.